Sequencing of this T cell receptor beta chain was carried out in a study of shared clonotypes between healthy human individuals. TCRdb's table, derived via immunoSEQ multiplex PCR, lists solely in-frame clones and lacks some. Among some 1 million clones listed, 65% to 75% were seen once. The sample taken for sequencing was memory CD4+ T cells sorted from blood. Sample subset: CD45RA-negative fraction. This receptor was identified in a man between 18 and 29 years old in good health.

This chain's CDR3 is CASSLDGISNQPQHF. CDR3 nucleotides: TGTGCCAGCAGCCTTGACGGGATTAGCAATCAGCCCCAGCATTTT. The chain joins TRBV9 to TRBJ1-5; D call uncertain. CDR1 SGDLS and CDR2 YYNGEE come from the germline V gene. CDR3 length equals 15 residues. Trimming took 4 bases from V and 0 from J, leaving 11 bases between them.